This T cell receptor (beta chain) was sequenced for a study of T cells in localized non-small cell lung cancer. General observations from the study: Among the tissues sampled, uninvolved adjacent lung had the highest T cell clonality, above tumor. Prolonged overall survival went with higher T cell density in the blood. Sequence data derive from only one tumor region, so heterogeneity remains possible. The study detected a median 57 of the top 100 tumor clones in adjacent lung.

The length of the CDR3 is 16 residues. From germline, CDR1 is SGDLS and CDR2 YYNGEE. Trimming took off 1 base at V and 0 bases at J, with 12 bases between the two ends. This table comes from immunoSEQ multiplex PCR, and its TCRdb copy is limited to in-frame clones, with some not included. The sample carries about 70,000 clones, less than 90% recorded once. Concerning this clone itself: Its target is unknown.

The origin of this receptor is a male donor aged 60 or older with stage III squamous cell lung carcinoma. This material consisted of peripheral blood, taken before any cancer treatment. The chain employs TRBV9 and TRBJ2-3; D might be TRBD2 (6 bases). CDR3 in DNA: TGTGCCAGCAGCGTATTGGCTAGCGCGAGCACAGATACGCAGTATTTT. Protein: CASSVLASASTDTQYF.